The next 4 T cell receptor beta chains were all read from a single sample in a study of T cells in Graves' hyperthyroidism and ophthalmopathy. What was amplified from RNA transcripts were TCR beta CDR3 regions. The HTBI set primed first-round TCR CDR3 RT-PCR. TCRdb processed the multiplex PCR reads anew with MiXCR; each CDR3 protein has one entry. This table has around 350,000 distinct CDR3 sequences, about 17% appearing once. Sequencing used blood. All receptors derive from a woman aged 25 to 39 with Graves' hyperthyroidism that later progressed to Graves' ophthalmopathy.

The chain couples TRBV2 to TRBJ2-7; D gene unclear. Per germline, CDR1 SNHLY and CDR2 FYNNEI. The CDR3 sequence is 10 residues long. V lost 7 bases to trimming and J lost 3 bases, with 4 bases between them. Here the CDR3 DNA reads TGTGCCAGCAACCTCTACGAGCAGTACGTC. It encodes CASNLYEQYV.

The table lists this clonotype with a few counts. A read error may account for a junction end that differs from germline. The CDR3 spells CTSSDLSGAASGANVLTF. The CDR3 DNA sequence: TGTACCAGCAGCGACCTGTCGGGGGCGGCATCTGGGGCCAACGTCCTGACTTTC. The chain recombines TRBV28 with TRBJ2-6; perhaps D is TRBD1 or TRBD2 (6 bases each). There are 18 residues in the CDR3. CDR1 and CDR2 from the germline V gene are MDHEN and SYDVKM.

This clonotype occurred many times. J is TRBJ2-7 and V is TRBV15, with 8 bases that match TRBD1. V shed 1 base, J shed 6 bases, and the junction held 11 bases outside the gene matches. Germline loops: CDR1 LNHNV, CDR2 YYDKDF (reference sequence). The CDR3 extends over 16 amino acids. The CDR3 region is CATSRVSGQGAGEQYF. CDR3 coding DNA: TGTGCCACCAGCAGAGTGTCAGGGCAGGGGGCTGGCGAGCAGTACTTC.

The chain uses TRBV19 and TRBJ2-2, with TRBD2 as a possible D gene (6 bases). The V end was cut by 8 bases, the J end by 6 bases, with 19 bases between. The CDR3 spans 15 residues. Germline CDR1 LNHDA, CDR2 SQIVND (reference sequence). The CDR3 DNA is TGTGCCAGTGGAGGGAGGATTCGGGCCGCCGGGGAGCTGTTTTTT. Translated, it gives CASGGRIRAAGELFF.